Following are 21 T cell receptor beta chains from one sample sequenced in a study of blood T cell repertoires in COVID-19. Produced via immunoSEQ multiplex PCR; TCRdb's table is partial and in-frame only. The repertoire includes roughly 160,000 clones, about 83% of them detected once, and roughly 2% sits in the top ten. The specimen sequenced was peripheral blood. These receptors came from an elderly woman with acute or convalescent COVID-19.

This rearrangement joins TRBV10-3 to TRBJ1-5; no clear D. Germline-derived CDR1 and CDR2 are ENHRY and SYGVKD. The CDR3 has 18 amino acids. Trimming shortened V by 0 bases and J by 5 bases, and 20 bases separated the two germline ends. The chain's CDR3 is CAISESRSGSLSDQPQHF. CDR3 nucleotide sequence: TGTGCCATCAGTGAGTCTCGTTCCGGGAGCCTAAGCGATCAGCCCCAGCATTTT.

The chain has TRBV10-3 and TRBJ1-3; no firm D call. Germline loops: CDR1 ENHRY, CDR2 SYGVKD. This CDR3 is 11 amino acids long. The V gene lost 4 bases and the J gene lost 10 bases, with 8 bases spanning the gap. CDR3 nucleotide sequence: TGTGCCATCAGTGGCGGTGGGACCATATATTTT. This encodes CAISGGGTIYF.

The genes are TRBV6-2 or TRBV6-3 and TRBJ1-6, with D possibly TRBD1 on 6 matching bases. The CDR3 totals 15 residues. Germline V CDR1 and CDR2: MNHEY, SVGEGT. V lost 0 bases and J lost 11, with 14 bases in between. The chain's CDR3 is CASSYSGTPVPPLHF. CDR3 DNA: TGTGCCAGCAGTTACTCCGGGACACCCGTGCCACCCCTCCACTTT.

The V gene is TRBV28, the J gene TRBJ1-1; D may be TRBD1 (6 bases). The CDR3 contains 13 residues. V lost 5 bases, J lost 7 bases, and 14 bases lay in between. Germline CDR1 and CDR2: MDHEN and SYDVKM. The CDR3 DNA follows: TGTGCCAGCAGTCACAAATTCAGGGGTGAAGCTTTCTTT. This codes for CASSHKFRGEAFF.

The chain employs TRBV19 and TRBJ2-5, with D possibly being TRBD2 (6 bases). The CDR3 totals 14 residues. Germline V gene sequence: CDR1 LNHDA, CDR2 SQIVND (reference sequence). Deletions cut 3 bases from V and 1 base from J, with 9 bases between. CDR3 region: CASSIGGSQETQYF. In DNA form, the CDR3 reads TGTGCCAGTAGTATCGGGGGAAGCCAAGAGACCCAGTACTTC. The full variable domain, rest sourced from reference TRBV19 and TRBJ2-5, is DGGITQSPKYLFRKEGQNVTLSCEQNLNHDAMYWYRQDPGQGLRLIYYSQIVNDFQKGDIAEGYSVSREKKESFPLTVTSAQKNPTAFYLCASSIGGSQETQYFGPGTRLLVL.

The genes are TRBV19 and TRBJ1-2, with a tentative D call TRBD1 (5 bases). V was cut by 9 bases and J by 5 bases, with 19 bases left in between. Per the germline V gene, CDR1 is LNHDA and CDR2 is SQIVND (reference sequence). This CDR3 is 14 amino acids long. The CDR3 sequence is CASARGGEYYGYTF. The CDR3 DNA reads TGTGCCAGCGCGCGAGGAGGGGAGTATTATGGCTACACCTTC.

The gene calls are TRBV5-1 and TRBJ1-4; 9 bases line up with TRBD1. Germline V lookup: CDR1 SGHRS, CDR2 YFSETQ. There are 19 residues in the CDR3. Losses at the gene ends were 1 base for V and 8 bases for J; bases not matched to a gene: 18. In nucleotides, the CDR3 is TGCGCCAGCAGCTTGCTTCCGGGACAGGGAGGCTCGGCCTGGGAAAAACTGTTTTTT. Its translation is CASSLLPGQGGSAWEKLFF. Full variable domain (outside the CDR3, taken from reference TRBV5-1 and TRBJ1-4): KAGVTQTPRYLIKTRGQQVTLSCSPISGHRSVSWYQQTPGQGLQFLFEYFSETQRNKGNFPGRFSGRQFSNSRSEMNVSTLELGDSALYLCASSLLPGQGGSAWEKLFFGSGTQLSVL.

V and J are TRBV6-5 and TRBJ2-7; D may be TRBD2 (6 bases). The germline V and J ends were trimmed by 6 bases and 4 bases, with 13 bases remaining between them. Germline CDR1 is MNHEY and CDR2 is SVGAGI. This CDR3 comprises 13 residues. CDR3 sequence: CASRIPEGYEQYF. DNA of the CDR3: TGTGCCAGCAGGATCCCGGAGGGATACGAGCAGTACTTC.

The CDR3 nucleotides read TGTGCCAGTACGGAGGGATCCTGGGACACTGAAGCTTTCTTT. Its protein is CASTEGSWDTEAFF. V gene TRBV19 combines with J gene TRBJ1-1; no clear D. There are 14 residues in the CDR3. Trimming removed 7 bases from V and 3 bases from J, with 15 bases in between. The germline V gene encodes CDR1 LNHDA and CDR2 SQIVND (reference sequence).

V gene TRBV5-1 combines with J gene TRBJ2-5; D is unclear. The CDR3 spans 14 residues. Germline CDR1 SGHRS, CDR2 YFSETQ. Trimming cost V 6 bases and J 1 base, with 13 bases left between them. The CDR3 DNA is TGCGCCAGCACCCACGGGTCTGGCCAAGAGACCCAGTACTTC. Amino acids: CASTHGSGQETQYF.

This clone was picked up one time. The CDR3 protein is CASSLKGYRGEGTPYEQYF. CDR3 in DNA: TGTGCCAGCAGCTTAAAAGGTTACAGGGGGGAAGGGACCCCCTACGAGCAGTACTTC. The chain employs TRBV7-9 and TRBJ2-7; 8 positions match TRBD1. The CDR3 runs to 19 residues. V gave up 2 bases and J gave up 2 bases; unmatched junction bases: 17. CDR1 and CDR2 from the germline V gene are SEHNR and FQNEAQ (reference sequence).

This sequence joins TRBV5-1 and TRBJ1-1; the D gene is possibly TRBD1 (6 bases). Germline V gene sequence: CDR1 SGHRS, CDR2 YFSETQ. The CDR3 is made up of 15 amino acids. Trimming pared 4 bases from V and 3 bases from J, leaving 16 bases between. The CDR3 loop reads CASSGRPGADTEAFF. The CDR3 coding sequence is TGCGCCAGCAGCGGTCGCCCAGGGGCGGACACTGAAGCTTTCTTT.

The chain joins TRBV9 to TRBJ1-1; D unclear. This CDR3 region has 13 residues. V lost 4 bases and J 1 base, leaving 8 bases between the germline ends. CDR1 SGDLS and CDR2 YYNGEE come from the germline V gene. Here the CDR3 DNA reads TGTGCCAGCAGCCCTCGGTGGAACACTGAAGCTTTCTTT. It codes for CASSPRWNTEAFF.

The table lists this clone with a count of one. This chain connects TRBV12-2 to TRBJ1-6; the DNA was not compared with TRBD1, the D call given in the table. TRBV12-2 is recorded as a pseudogene. The CDR3 extends over 13 amino acids. The DNA for the CDR3 is TGTGCAAGTCGCTTAGCGAGGGGGTCACCCCTCCACTTT. It codes for CASRLARGSPLHF.

The rearrangement joins TRBV3-1 (or the pseudogene TRBV3-2) to TRBJ2-3; D call uncertain. Germline V lookup: CDR1 LGHDT, CDR2 YNNKEL (reference sequence). V shed 0 bases and J shed 2 bases, with 9 bases lying between them. The CDR3 covers 15 residues. The CDR3 sequence: CASSQDLALTDTQYF. In DNA form, the CDR3 reads TGTGCCAGCAGCCAAGATCTTGCACTCACAGATACGCAGTATTTT.

This chain links TRBV28 with TRBJ2-2; D is unclear. The CDR3 is 13 residues long. V was trimmed by 6 bases and J by 5 bases, leaving 10 bases between them. The germline CDR1 and CDR2 sequences are MDHEN and SYDVKM. The CDR3 here is CASSVDGTGELFF. The CDR3 coding sequence is TGTGCCAGCAGCGTTGACGGGACCGGGGAGCTGTTTTTT.

This sequence joins TRBV7-9 and TRBJ2-5, with D unresolved. Germline lookup yields CDR1 SEHNR and CDR2 FQNEAQ (reference sequence). Trimming cost V 2 bases and J 2 bases, with 12 bases left between them. The CDR3 has 15 residues. The CDR3 protein is CASSLRELLQETQYF. Written as DNA, the CDR3 is TGTGCCAGCAGCTTAAGAGAACTTCTGCAAGAGACCCAGTACTTC.

This chain uses TRBV5-4 with TRBJ2-7; TRBD2 matches 9 bases. The junction had 3 bases not matched to a gene; V was cut back by 0 bases and J by 2 bases. The germline CDR1 and CDR2 sequences are SGHNT and YYREEE (reference sequence). The CDR3 is 15 amino acids. The CDR3 region is CASSLGLAETYEQYF. CDR3 sequence (DNA): TGTGCCAGCAGCTTGGGACTAGCGGAGACCTACGAGCAGTACTTC.

This chain uses TRBV6-6 with TRBJ1-2; TRBD1 matches 9 bases. Trimming removed 2 bases from V and 6 bases from J; junction bases left unmatched: 7. This CDR3 contains 15 residues. Germline V gene data show CDR1 as MNHNY and CDR2 as SVGAGI (reference sequence). The CDR3 loop is CASSYPRTGEDGYTF. CDR3 in DNA: TGTGCCAGCAGTTACCCCCGGACAGGGGAAGATGGCTACACCTTC.

This rearrangement joins TRBV7-9 to TRBJ1-2; 7 bases line up with TRBD1. Trimming cost V 0 bases and J 6 bases; bases outside gene matches: 4. The CDR3 runs 14 residues. Germline CDR1 and CDR2: SEHNR and FQNEAQ (reference sequence). The CDR3 coding sequence is TGTGCCAGCAGCTTAGCGCGGCAGGGGGATGGCTACACCTTC. Residues: CASSLARQGDGYTF.

The chain is built from TRBV6-2 or TRBV6-3 and TRBJ1-5; 7 bases agree with TRBD1. V lost 5 bases and J lost 1; bases outside the gene matches: 2. The CDR3 runs 14 residues. The germline gives CDR1 MNHEY, CDR2 SVGEGT. CDR3 region: CASSRDSSNQPQHF. CDR3 bases: TGTGCCAGCAGTCGGGACAGCAGCAATCAGCCCCAGCATTTT.